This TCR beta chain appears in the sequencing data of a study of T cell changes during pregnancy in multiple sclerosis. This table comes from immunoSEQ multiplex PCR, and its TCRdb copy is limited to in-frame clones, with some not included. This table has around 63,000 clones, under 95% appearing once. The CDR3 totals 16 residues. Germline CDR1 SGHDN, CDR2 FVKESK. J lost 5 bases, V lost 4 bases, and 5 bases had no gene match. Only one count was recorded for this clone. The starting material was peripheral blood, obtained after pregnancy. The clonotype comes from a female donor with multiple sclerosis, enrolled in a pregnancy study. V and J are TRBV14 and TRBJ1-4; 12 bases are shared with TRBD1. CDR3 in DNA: TGTGCCAGCAGCCCGGGACAGGGGGCGCGGAATGAAAAACTGTTTTTT. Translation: CASSPGQGARNEKLFF.